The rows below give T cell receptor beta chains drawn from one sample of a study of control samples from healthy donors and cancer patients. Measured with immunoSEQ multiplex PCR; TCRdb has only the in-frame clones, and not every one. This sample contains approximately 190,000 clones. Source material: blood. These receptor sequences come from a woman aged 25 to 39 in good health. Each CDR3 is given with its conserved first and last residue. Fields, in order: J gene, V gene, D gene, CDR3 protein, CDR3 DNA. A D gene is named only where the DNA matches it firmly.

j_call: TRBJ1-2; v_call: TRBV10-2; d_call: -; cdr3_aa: CASSALGGPRYTF; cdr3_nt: TGCGCCAGCAGTGCCCTAGGGGGGCCGCGCTACACCTTC
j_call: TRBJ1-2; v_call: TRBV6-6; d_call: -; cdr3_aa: CASSYSIQLGAGYTF; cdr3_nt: TGTGCCAGCAGTTACTCGATTCAGTTGGGGGCTGGCTACACCTTC
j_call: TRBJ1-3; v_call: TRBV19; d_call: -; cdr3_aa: CASSIDSVSGNTIYF; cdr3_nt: TGTGCCAGTAGTATAGACTCCGTCTCTGGAAACACCATATATTTT
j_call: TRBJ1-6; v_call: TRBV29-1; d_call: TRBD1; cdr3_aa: CSVGFGQGNSPLHF; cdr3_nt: TGCAGCGTTGGTTTCGGACAGGGTAATTCACCCCTCCACTTT
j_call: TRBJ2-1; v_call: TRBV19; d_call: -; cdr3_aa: CASSINDEQFF; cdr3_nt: TGTGCCAGTAGTATTAACGATGAGCAGTTCTTC
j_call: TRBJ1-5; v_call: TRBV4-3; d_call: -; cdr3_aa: CASSQALGQPQHF; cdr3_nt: TGCGCCAGCAGCCAAGCTCTGGGGCAGCCCCAGCATTTT
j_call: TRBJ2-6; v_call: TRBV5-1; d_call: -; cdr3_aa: CASTFTGSPNGANVLTF; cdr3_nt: TGCGCCAGCACCTTCACAGGGAGCCCCAATGGGGCCAACGTCCTGACTTTC
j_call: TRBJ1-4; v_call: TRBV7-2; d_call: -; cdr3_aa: CASSLEVGEKLFF; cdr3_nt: TGTGCCAGCAGCTTAGAGGTCGGGGAAAAACTGTTTTTT
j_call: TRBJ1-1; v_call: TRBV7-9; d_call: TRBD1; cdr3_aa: CAGRTGLVDTEAFF; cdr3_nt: TGTGCCGGAAGGACAGGTCTGGTGGACACTGAAGCTTTCTTT
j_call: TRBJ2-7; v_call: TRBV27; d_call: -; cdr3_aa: CASSLRRSYEQYF; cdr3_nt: TGTGCCAGCAGTTTACGCCGCTCCTACGAGCAGTACTTC
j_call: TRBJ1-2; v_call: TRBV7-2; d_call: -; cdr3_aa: CASSFPGQGYTF; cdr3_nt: TGTGCCAGCAGCTTCCCGGGACAAGGCTACACCTTC
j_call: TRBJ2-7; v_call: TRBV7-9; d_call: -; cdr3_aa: CASSLENNEQYF; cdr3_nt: TGTGCCAGCAGCTTAGAAAACAACGAGCAGTACTTC
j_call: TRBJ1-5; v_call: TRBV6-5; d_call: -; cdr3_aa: CASSPGTNQPQHF; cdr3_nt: TGTGCCAGCAGCCCCGGGACTAATCAGCCCCAGCATTTT
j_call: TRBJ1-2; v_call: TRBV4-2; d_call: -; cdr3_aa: CASSQDNAYGYTF; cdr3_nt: TGTGCCAGCAGCCAAGATAACGCCTATGGCTACACCTTC
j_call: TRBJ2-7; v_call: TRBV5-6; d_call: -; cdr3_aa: CASRDRAGYEQYF; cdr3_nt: TGTGCCAGCAGGGACCGTGCGGGTTACGAGCAGTACTTC
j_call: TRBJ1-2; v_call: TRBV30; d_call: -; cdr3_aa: CAWTDGNGYTF; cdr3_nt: TGTGCCTGGACTGATGGGAATGGCTACACCTTC
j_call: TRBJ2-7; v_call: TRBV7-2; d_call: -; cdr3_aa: CASSFLAGAGRSYEQYF; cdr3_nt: TGTGCCAGCAGCTTCCTGGCGGGGGCCGGGAGGTCCTACGAGCAGTACTTC
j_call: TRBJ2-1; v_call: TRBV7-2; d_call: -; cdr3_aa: CASSYHRSNEQFF; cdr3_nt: TGTGCCAGCAGCTACCACAGGAGCAATGAGCAGTTCTTC
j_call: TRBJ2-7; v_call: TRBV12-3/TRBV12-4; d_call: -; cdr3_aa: CASTLRSFYEQYF; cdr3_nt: TGTGCCAGCACCCTTCGGAGCTTCTACGAGCAGTACTTC
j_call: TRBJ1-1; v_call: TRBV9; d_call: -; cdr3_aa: CASSVDGGNTEAFF; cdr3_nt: TGTGCCAGCAGCGTAGATGGAGGGAACACTGAAGCTTTCTTT
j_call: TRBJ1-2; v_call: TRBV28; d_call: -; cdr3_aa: CASSLNDRYYGYTF; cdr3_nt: TGTGCCAGCAGTTTAAACGACCGGTACTATGGCTACACCTTC
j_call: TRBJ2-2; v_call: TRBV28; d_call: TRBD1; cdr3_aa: CASRWTGGSDGELFF; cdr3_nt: TGTGCCAGCAGATGGACAGGGGGCTCTGACGGGGAGCTGTTTTTT
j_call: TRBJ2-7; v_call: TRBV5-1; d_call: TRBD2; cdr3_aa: CASSYSGGAISYEQYF; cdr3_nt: TGCGCCAGCAGTTACAGCGGGGGGGCCATCTCCTACGAGCAGTACTTC